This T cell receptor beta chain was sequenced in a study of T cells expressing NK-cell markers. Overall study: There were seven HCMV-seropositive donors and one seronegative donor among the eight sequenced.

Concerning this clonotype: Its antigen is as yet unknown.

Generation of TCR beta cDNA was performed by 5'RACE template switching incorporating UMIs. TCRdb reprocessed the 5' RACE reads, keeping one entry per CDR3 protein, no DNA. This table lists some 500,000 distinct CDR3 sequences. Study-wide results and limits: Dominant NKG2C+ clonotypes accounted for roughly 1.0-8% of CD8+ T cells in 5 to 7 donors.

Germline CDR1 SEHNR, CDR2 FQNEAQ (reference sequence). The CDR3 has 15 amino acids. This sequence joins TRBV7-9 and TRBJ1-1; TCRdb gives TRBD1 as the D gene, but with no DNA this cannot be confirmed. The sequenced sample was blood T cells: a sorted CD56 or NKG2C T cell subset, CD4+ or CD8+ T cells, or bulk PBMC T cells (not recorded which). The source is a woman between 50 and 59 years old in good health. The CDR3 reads CASKPPRNLNTEAFF.